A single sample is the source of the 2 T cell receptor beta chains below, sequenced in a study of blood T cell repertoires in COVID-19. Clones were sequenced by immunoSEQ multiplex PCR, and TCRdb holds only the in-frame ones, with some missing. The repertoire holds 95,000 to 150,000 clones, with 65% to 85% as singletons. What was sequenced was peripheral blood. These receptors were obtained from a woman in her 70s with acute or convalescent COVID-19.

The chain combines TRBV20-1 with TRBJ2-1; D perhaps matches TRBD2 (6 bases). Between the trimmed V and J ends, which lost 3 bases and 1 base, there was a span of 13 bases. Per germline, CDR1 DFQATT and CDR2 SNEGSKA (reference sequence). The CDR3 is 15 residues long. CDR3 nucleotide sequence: TGCAGTGCTAGTCTTCCGGGGAGGTCCTACAATGAGCAGTTCTTC. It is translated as CSASLPGRSYNEQFF.

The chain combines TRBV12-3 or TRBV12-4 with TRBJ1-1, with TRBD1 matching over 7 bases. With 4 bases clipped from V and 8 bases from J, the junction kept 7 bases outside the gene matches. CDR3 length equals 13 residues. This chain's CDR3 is CASSYRQGQEAFF. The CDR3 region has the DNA TGTGCCAGCAGTTATAGACAGGGCCAAGAAGCTTTCTTT.